The 11 T cell receptor beta chains given below trace back to one sample, sequenced in a study of type 1 regulatory T cells. TCRdb called the reads again in MiXCR, with one record for every CDR3 protein. The profile shows about 14,000 distinct CDR3 sequences, roughly an eighth of them singletons. Their antigen targets remain unknown. The sequenced sample consisted of cultured T cells, either the whole culture or a sorted T cell fraction (not recorded which). Receptors originate from a human donor in good health.

The V gene is TRBV10-3, the J gene TRBJ2-3; the D call may be TRBD1 or TRBD2 (6 bases each). CDR3 length: 14 amino acids. V shed 4 bases and J shed 5 bases, with 13 bases lying between them. Germline CDR1 reads ENHRY; CDR2 reads SYGVKD. The CDR3 sequence: CAISGGRDRDTQYF. CDR3 DNA sequence: TGTGCCATCAGTGGGGGGCGGGACCGAGATACGCAGTATTTT.

Relative to its sample, this clonotype is medium-sized. The J gene is TRBJ1-2, the V gene TRBV20-1; a possible D gene is TRBD1 (5 bases). Germline V gives CDR1 DFQATT, CDR2 SNEGSKA (reference sequence). Trimming stripped 4 bases from V and 4 bases from J, with 16 bases between. The CDR3 consists of 14 residues. The CDR3 is CSATLRWGSYGYTF. CDR3 DNA sequence: TGCAGTGCTACCCTAAGATGGGGCTCCTATGGCTACACCTTC.

This clonotype occurred a few times. The chain couples TRBV27 to TRBJ2-7, with a tentative D call TRBD1 (6 bases). Germline CDR1 MNHEY, CDR2 SMNVEV (reference sequence). This CDR3 contains 14 residues. V lost 6 bases and J 5 bases, leaving 17 bases between the germline ends. CDR3 nucleotide sequence: TGTGCCAGCAGCCTTGAGCCCAGGGGTGACGAGCAGTACTTC. Residues: CASSLEPRGDEQYF.

The table lists this clonotype with many counts. The rearrangement joins TRBV10-3 to TRBJ2-5, with D perhaps TRBD2 (6 bases). Trimming took off 3 bases at V and 4 bases at J, with 9 bases between the two ends. The CDR3 is 13 amino acids. CDR1 and CDR2 (germline): ENHRY, SYGVKD. The CDR3 nucleotides read TGTGCCATCAGTGATATGGGGGGAGAGACCCAGTACTTC. Encoded protein: CAISDMGGETQYF.

V usage is TRBV5-1 and J usage is TRBJ2-2; 11 bases align to TRBD2. The CDR3 is made up of 17 amino acids. Germline V gene sequence: CDR1 SGHRS, CDR2 YFSETQ. The V segment lost 2 bases and the J segment 0 bases; nucleotides outside the gene matches: 3. The CDR3 region is CASSLQGLAANTGELFF. Written as DNA, the CDR3 is TGCGCCAGCAGCTTACAGGGACTAGCGGCGAACACCGGGGAGCTGTTTTTT.

The V gene is TRBV24-1, the J gene TRBJ1-5, with D possibly TRBD1 on 5 matching bases. V lost 5 bases to trimming and J lost 6 bases, with 10 bases between them. The CDR3 runs to 13 residues. Looked up from germline, CDR1 is KGHDR and CDR2 is SFDVKD. The CDR3 region is CATSVQGGQPQHF. The CDR3 region has the DNA TGTGCCACCAGTGTGCAGGGAGGTCAGCCCCAGCATTTT.

This clonotype was detected many times. The V and J genes are TRBV3-1 and TRBJ1-2; TRBD1 agrees at 7 bases. From germline, CDR1 is LGHDT and CDR2 YNNKEL (reference sequence). The CDR3 has 13 amino acids. Trimming at V came to 6 bases and at J to 5 bases, leaving 6 bases not matched to a gene. CDR3 DNA: TGTGCCAGCAGTCGACAGGGACCTTATGGCTACACCTTC. Its translation: CASSRQGPYGYTF.

This clonotype was picked up one time. The chain recombines TRBV28 with TRBJ1-1, with TRBD1 identical over 7 bases. Trimming took 2 bases from V and 14 from J; bases not matched to a gene: 8. The germline gives CDR1 MDHEN, CDR2 SYDVKM. This CDR3 spans 12 amino acids. DNA of the CDR3: TGTGCCAGCAGTTTACGACAGGGCAGAGCCTTCTTT. It encodes CASSLRQGRAFF. The whole variable domain, remainder taken from reference TRBV28 and TRBJ1-1, is DVKVTQSSRYLVKRTGEKVFLECVQDMDHENMFWYRQDPGLGLRLIYFSYDVKMKEKGDIPEGYSVSREKKERFSLILESASTNQTSMYLCASSLRQGRAFFGQGTRLTVV.

In this sample, this clonotype is medium-sized. The J gene is TRBJ2-5, the V gene TRBV6-6, with unresolved D. V was clipped by 0 bases and J by 0 bases, with 5 bases between them. The germline V gene encodes CDR1 MNHNY and CDR2 SVGAGI (reference sequence). The length of the CDR3 is 14 residues. The CDR3 sequence: CASSYSANQETQYF. The DNA for the CDR3 is TGTGCCAGCAGTTACTCGGCAAACCAAGAGACCCAGTACTTC.

This rearrangement joins TRBV30 to TRBJ2-5; 9 positions match TRBD2. This CDR3 has 16 amino acids. In germline, CDR1 is GTSNPN, CDR2 SVGIG (reference sequence). Unmatched junction bases numbered 6, after V lost 0 bases and J lost 1 base. The CDR3 coding sequence is TGTGCCTGGAGTGTCGGAGCGGGAGGCAGCCAAGAGACCCAGTACTTC. It specifies CAWSVGAGGSQETQYF.

This clonotype is termed medium-sized. The chain links TRBV5-1 to TRBJ1-5; 8 bases are a match to TRBD1. Germline V gives CDR1 SGHRS, CDR2 YFSETQ. The CDR3 covers 14 residues. The trim removed 4 bases at V and 8 bases at J, leaving 8 bases unmatched. The CDR3: CASSLGQGLEPQHF. In DNA form, the CDR3 reads TGCGCCAGCAGCCTCGGACAGGGACTGGAGCCCCAGCATTTT. The complete variable domain, with remaining parts taken from reference TRBV5-1 and TRBJ1-5, reads KAGVTQTPRYLIKTRGQQVTLSCSPISGHRSVSWYQQTPGQGLQFLFEYFSETQRNKGNFPGRFSGRQFSNSRSEMNVSTLELGDSALYLCASSLGQGLEPQHFGDGTRLSIL.